The rows below give T cell receptor beta chains drawn from one sample of a study of cytomegalovirus exposure and HLA in healthy donors. Profiling relied on immunoSEQ multiplex PCR, and the TCRdb table lists in-frame clones only, not all of them. The table records about 160,000 clones, roughly 85% of them present only once. Sequenced material: PBMCs. Receptors originate from a boy aged 2 to 10 in good health and CMV-seronegative. Both conserved end residues are part of each CDR3.

V gene	CDR3 protein
TRBV9	CASSGPGTSGGATDTQYF
TRBV6-1	CASRYGTANTGELFF
TRBV30	CAWSLAGGGQPQHF
TRBV28	CASSSSSLGGGGMNTEAFF
TRBV5-1	CASSPPGQGSYTF
TRBV10-3	CAISDLVLGQGNTEAFF
TRBV27	CASSPDWDRGADTQYF
TRBV6-1	CASSGTGGDYNEQFF
TRBV10-1	CASSGTNTGELFF
TRBV6-1	CASTKDRSNEKLFF
TRBV6-1	CASSEPLTGEETQYF
TRBV7-9	CASSLGGQDNQPQHF
TRBV2	CASSGRGVRDQPQHF
TRBV7-9	CASSPTMTGSYEQYF
TRBV6-1	CASSERQGKFF
TRBV11-3	CASSPGGSYNEQFF
TRBV9	CASSVARDYGYTF
TRBV27	CASIPGQGYNEQFF
TRBV28	CASSRDSGADTQYF
TRBV6-6	CASSTRGKIRNIQYF
TRBV7-9	CASSLAGSGSSYNEQFF
TRBV28	CASAQGVDYNEQFF
TRBV28	CASNSIPGELFF
TRBV2	CASTTFGGSHNSPLHF
TRBV30	CAWSDERRSSYNEQFF
TRBV28	CASSGGGRATGELFF
TRBV28	CASRLDRSPTGELFF
TRBV2	CASTTSGGSYNEQFF
TRBV2	CASRRDRLGDTQYF